This T cell receptor (beta chain) was recorded in a study of T cells in lung cancer brain metastases. Study-level results: Paired lesions shared few clones; most were lesion-specific (mean Morisita about 0.25).

With 7 bases removed from V and 6 bases from J, the gap between germline ends came to 18 bases. The length of the CDR3 is 14 residues. In the case of this clone: Its antigen is unknown.

Paired samples had equal genomic DNA input, ranging 2.24 to 4.92 ug. Only in-frame clones appear in the TCRdb table, and some are missing; sequencing was by immunoSEQ multiplex PCR. The data contain 5,000 to 7,000 clones, roughly nine tenths of them singletons. This chain joins TRBV23-1 and TRBJ1-2; D might be TRBD1 (6 bases). TRBV23-1 is assigned to the ORF class and has an uncertain function. The origin of this receptor is a man aged 70 or older with non-small cell lung cancer. Sequencing input: tumor tissue from the primary lung tumor. CDR3 region: CASTPRREGDGYTF. Here the CDR3 DNA reads TGCGCCAGCACCCCAAGGAGGGAGGGGGATGGCTACACCTTC.